Given below is one T cell receptor beta chain in context. What it binds is not known. This record comes from a study of cytomegalovirus exposure and HLA in healthy donors. Study-wide results and limits: CMV antigen specificity of three CMV-associated chains was confirmed in vitro. In a later analysis, donors in an Asian-associated ancestry cluster reportedly had fewer N-insertions in productive TCRs than the cohort mean.

Everyone who donated was a healthy bone marrow donor. Though probably carrying unrecorded immune exposures, donors were nominally healthy at sampling. PCR was performed using 60 Vbeta and 13 Jbeta primers. Generated by immunoSEQ multiplex PCR, the TCRdb table keeps only in-frame clones and is missing some. The sample shows some 150,000 clones, 60% to 80% of them seen only once. The receptor comes from a man aged 35 to 55 in good health and CMV-seropositive. Material: PBMCs.

The CDR3 spells CATLSGANVLTF. The CDR3 coding sequence is TGTGCCACTCTGTCTGGGGCCAACGTCCTGACTTTC. The V gene is TRBV19, the J gene TRBJ2-6, with D hard to call. V shed 10 bases and J shed 1 base, with 5 bases lying between them. There are 12 residues in the CDR3. Germline V gene data show CDR1 as LNHDA and CDR2 as SQIVND (reference sequence).